Listed here is a single T cell receptor beta chain. This record comes from a study of CD8 T cells in Susac syndrome. Trimming cost V 4 bases and J 15 bases; bases outside gene matches: 11. The CDR3 is 12 residues long. Germline CDR1 reads SQVTM; CDR2 reads ANQGSEA. Both CD4+ and CD8+ T cells were negatively isolated, and TEMRA cells underwent FACS enrichment. Reverse transcription of roughly 0.5 to 1 ug RNA used random hexamers. TCRdb re-analysed the immunoSEQ multiplex PCR reads in MiXCR, keeping a single row per CDR3 protein. Of about 240,000 distinct CDR3 sequences listed, about 95% are singletons. Sequencing was done on a sample of CD4+ T cells from PBMCs. The chain carries TRBV29-1 and TRBJ2-1, with 8 nucleotides matching TRBD2. The TCR comes from a human donor with Susac syndrome. The CDR3 reads CSVVASGPQLFF. As DNA, the CDR3 is TGCAGCGTTGTGGCTAGCGGGCCTCAGTTGTTCTTC.